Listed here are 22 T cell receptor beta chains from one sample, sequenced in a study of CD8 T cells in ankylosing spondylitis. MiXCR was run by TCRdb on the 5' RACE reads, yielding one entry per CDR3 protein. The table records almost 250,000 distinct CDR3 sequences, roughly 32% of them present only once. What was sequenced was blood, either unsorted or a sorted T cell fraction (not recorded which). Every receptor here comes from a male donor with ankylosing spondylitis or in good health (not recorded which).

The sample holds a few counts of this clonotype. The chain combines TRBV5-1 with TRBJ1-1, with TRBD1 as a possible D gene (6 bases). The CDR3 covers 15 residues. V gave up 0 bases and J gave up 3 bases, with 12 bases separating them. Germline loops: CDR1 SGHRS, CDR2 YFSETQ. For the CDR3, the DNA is TGCGCCAGCAGCTTGGTTGGGGGCCTGGACACTGAAGCTTTCTTT. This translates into CASSLVGGLDTEAFF.

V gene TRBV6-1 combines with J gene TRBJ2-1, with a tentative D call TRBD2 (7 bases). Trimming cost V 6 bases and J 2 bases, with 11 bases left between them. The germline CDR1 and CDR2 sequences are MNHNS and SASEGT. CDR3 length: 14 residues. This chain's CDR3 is CASRAGAPYNEQFF. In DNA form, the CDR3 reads TGTGCCAGCAGGGCGGGGGCTCCCTACAATGAGCAGTTCTTC.

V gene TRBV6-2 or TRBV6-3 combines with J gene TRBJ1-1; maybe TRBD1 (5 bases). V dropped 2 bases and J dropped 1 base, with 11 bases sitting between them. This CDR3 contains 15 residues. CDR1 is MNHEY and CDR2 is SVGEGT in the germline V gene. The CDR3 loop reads CASSYPGLGNTEAFF. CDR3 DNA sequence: TGTGCCAGCAGTTACCCGGGACTAGGGAACACTGAAGCTTTCTTT.

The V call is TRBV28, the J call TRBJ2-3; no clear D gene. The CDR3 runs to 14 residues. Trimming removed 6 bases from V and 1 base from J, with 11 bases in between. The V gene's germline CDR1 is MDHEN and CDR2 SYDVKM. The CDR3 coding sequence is TGTGCCAGCAGAAACAGTGGGGGCACAGATACGCAGTATTTT. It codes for CASRNSGGTDTQYF.

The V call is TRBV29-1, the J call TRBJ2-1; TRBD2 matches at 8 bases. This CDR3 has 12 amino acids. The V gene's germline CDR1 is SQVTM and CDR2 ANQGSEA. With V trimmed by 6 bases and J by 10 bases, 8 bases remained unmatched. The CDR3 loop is CSVLWTSWEQFF. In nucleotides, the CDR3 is TGCAGCGTCCTCTGGACTAGCTGGGAGCAGTTCTTC.

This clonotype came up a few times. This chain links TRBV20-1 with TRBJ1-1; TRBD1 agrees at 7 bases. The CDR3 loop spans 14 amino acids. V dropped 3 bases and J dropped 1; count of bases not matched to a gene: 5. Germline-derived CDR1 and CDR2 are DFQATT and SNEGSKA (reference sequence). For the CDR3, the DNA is TGCAGTGCTAGGACAGGGTACGGGAACACTGAAGCTTTCTTT. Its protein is CSARTGYGNTEAFF.

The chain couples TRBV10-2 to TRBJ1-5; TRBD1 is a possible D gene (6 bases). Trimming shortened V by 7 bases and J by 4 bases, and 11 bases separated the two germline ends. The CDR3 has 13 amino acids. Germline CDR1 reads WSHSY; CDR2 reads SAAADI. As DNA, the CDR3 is TGCGCCAGCAAGTCCGGGACAAATCAGCCCCAGCATTTT. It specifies CASKSGTNQPQHF.

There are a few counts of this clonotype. CDR3 residues: CATSRDRSFNNEQFF. CDR3 coding DNA: TGTGCCACCAGCAGAGATCGGTCCTTTAACAATGAGCAGTTCTTC. This chain joins TRBV15 and TRBJ2-1; D is uncertain. Germline CDR1 and CDR2: LNHNV and YYDKDF (reference sequence). Trimming shortened V by 0 bases and J by 5 bases, and 11 bases separated the two germline ends. This CDR3 has 15 amino acids.

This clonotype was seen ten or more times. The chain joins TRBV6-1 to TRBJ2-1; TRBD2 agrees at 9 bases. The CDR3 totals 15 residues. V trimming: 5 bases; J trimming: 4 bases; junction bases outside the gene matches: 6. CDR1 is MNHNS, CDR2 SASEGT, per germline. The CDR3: CASSLLAGAYNEQFF. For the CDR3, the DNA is TGTGCCAGCAGTCTCTTAGCGGGGGCGTACAATGAGCAGTTCTTC.

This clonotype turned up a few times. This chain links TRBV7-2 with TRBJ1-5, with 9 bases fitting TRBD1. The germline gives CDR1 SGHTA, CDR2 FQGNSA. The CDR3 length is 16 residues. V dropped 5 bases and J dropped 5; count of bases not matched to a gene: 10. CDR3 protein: CASSPGGQGTDQPQHF. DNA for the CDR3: TGTGCCAGCAGCCCCGGCGGACAGGGGACAGATCAGCCCCAGCATTTT.

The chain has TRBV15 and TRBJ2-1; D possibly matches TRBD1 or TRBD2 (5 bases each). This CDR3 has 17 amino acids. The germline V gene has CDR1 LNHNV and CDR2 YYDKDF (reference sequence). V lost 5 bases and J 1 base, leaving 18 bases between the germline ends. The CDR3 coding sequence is TGTGCCACCAGCTGGGGACCGCCAGAGGCTTCCTACAATGAGCAGTTCTTC. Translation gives CATSWGPPEASYNEQFF.

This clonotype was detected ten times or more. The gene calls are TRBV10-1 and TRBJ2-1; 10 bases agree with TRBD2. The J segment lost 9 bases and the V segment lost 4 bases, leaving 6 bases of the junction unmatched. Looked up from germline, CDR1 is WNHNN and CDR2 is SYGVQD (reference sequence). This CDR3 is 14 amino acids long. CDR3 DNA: TGCGCCAGCAGTGCCGGGACTAGCGTGAGTGAGCAGTTCTTC. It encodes CASSAGTSVSEQFF.

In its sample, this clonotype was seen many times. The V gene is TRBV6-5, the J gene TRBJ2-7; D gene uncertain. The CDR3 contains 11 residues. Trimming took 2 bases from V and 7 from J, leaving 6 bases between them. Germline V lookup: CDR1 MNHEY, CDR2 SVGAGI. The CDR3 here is CASSYLGEQYF. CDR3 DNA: TGTGCCAGCAGTTACCTTGGGGAGCAGTACTTC.

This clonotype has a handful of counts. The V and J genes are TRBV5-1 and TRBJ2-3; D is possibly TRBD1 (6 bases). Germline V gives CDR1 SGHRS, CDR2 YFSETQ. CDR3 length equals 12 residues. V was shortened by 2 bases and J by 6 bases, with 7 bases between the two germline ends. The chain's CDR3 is CASSFTGDTQYF. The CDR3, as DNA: TGCGCCAGCAGCTTCACAGGGGATACGCAGTATTTT.

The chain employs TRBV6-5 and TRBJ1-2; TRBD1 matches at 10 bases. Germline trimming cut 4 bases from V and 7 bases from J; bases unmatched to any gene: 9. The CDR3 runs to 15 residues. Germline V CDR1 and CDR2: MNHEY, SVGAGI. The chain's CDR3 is CASSSLTGGLFGYTF. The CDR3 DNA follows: TGTGCCAGCAGTTCACTGACAGGGGGCCTTTTTGGCTACACCTTC.

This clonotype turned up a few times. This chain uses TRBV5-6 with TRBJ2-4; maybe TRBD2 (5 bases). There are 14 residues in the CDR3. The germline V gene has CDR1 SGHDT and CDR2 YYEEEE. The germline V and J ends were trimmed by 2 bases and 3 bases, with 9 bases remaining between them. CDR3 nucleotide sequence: TGTGCCAGCAGCTTTGGAGGACTCAAAAACATTCAGTACTTC. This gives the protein CASSFGGLKNIQYF.

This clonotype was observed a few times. This chain's CDR3 is CSAKEAYEQYF. The CDR3, as DNA: TGCAGTGCTAAGGAGGCCTACGAGCAGTACTTC. This rearrangement joins TRBV20-1 to TRBJ2-7; tentatively, D is TRBD2 (5 bases). V lost 4 bases to trimming and J lost 2 bases, with 6 bases between them. The germline CDR1 and CDR2 sequences are DFQATT and SNEGSKA (reference sequence). The CDR3 runs 11 residues.

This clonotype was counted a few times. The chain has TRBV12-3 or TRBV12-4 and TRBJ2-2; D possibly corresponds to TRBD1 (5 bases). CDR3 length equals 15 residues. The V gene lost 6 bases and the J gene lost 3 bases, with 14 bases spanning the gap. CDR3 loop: CASSQTLRDTGELFF. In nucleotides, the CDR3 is TGTGCCAGCAGCCAGACCCTCAGGGACACCGGGGAGCTGTTTTTT.

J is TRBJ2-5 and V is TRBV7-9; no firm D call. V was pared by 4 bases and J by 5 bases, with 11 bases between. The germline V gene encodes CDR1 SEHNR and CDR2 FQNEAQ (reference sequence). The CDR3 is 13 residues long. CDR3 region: CASSYSLSETQYF. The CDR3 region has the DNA TGTGCCAGCAGCTACTCCCTAAGTGAGACCCAGTACTTC.

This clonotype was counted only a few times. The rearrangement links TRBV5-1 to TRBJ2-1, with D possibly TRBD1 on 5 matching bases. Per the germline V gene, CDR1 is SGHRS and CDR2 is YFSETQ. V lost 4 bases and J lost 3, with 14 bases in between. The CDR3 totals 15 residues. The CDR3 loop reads CASSIYDRDYNEQFF. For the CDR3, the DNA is TGCGCCAGCAGCATATACGACAGAGACTACAATGAGCAGTTCTTC.

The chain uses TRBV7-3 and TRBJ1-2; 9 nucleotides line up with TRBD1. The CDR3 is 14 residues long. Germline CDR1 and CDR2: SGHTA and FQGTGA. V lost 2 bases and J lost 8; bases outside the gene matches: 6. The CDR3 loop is CASSLSGQGEGYTF. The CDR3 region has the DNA TGTGCCAGCAGCTTATCGGGACAGGGTGAGGGCTACACCTTC.

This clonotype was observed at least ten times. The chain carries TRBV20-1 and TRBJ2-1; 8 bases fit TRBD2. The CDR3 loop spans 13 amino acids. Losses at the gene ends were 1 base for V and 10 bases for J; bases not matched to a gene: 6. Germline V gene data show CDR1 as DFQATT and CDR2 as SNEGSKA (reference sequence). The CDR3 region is CSARGTSIPEQFF. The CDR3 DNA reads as TGCAGTGCTAGAGGGACTAGCATCCCGGAGCAGTTCTTC.